This record concerns one T cell receptor (beta chain) sequence. Its antigen is not known. This sample is part of a study of cytomegalovirus exposure and HLA in healthy donors. After removal of 0 bases from V and 2 bases from J, the junction contained 3 bases not matched to a gene. CDR3 length: 16 amino acids. The germline CDR1 and CDR2 sequences are LGHNA and YSLEER. The assay was immunoSEQ multiplex PCR, and TCRdb's table has in-frame clones only and misses some. The table includes some 45,000 clones, 94% detected once. Among the 110 or so subjects of the validation cohort, separate from the roughly 700-subject first cohort, were the donors. Notes on the study in general: Reportedly, diagnosis of cytomegalovirus status by the classifier showed high specificity and sensitivity. A list of roughly 180 TCR beta chains associated with cytomegalovirus was given.

The specimen sequenced was PBMCs. The rearrangement uses TRBV4-3 and TRBJ1-1; 10 positions agree with TRBD1. The receptor was isolated from a woman aged 18-29 years in good health and CMV-seropositive. The CDR3 is CASSQEETGGNTEAFF. As DNA, the CDR3 is TGCGCCAGCAGCCAAGAAGAGACAGGGGGCAACACTGAAGCTTTCTTT.